One and the same sample provided the 32 T cell receptor beta chains below, sequenced in a study of blood T cells in healthy people across ages. PCR was performed a second time for roughly 7 to 11 cycles using a sample-barcoded 5' primer and a J-beta primer mix. Via MiXCR, TCRdb re-called the 5' RACE reads, giving one row per CDR3 protein. Counted here are about 1.7 million distinct CDR3 sequences, over 25% occurring once; the ten biggest clones make up 7.7%. The source material was blood. The receptors shown here come from a woman aged 30 to 39 in good health.

V is TRBV20-1 and J is TRBJ2-4, with unresolved D. The CDR3 contains 13 residues. Germline CDR1 is DFQATT and CDR2 is SNEGSKA (reference sequence). V was trimmed by 3 bases and J by 0 bases, leaving 6 bases between them. CDR3 sequence (DNA): TGCAGTGCTAGCCTTGCAGCCAAAAACATTCAGTACTTC. Translation gives CSASLAAKNIQYF.

The chain couples TRBV20-1 to TRBJ2-7; D is possibly TRBD1 or TRBD2 (5 bases each). This CDR3 has 14 amino acids. V dropped 4 bases and J dropped 3 bases, with 16 bases sitting between them. Germline CDR1 is DFQATT and CDR2 is SNEGSKA (reference sequence). CDR3 region: CSAIGAGVGYEQYF. The DNA for the CDR3 is TGCAGTGCTATCGGGGCCGGCGTTGGCTACGAGCAGTACTTC.

This clonotype was observed many times. This sequence joins TRBV20-1 and TRBJ2-1; 9 bases agree with TRBD2. Per the germline V gene, CDR1 is DFQATT and CDR2 is SNEGSKA (reference sequence). Trimming at V came to 2 bases and at J to 8 bases, leaving 4 bases not matched to a gene. The CDR3 is 13 residues long. CDR3 amino acids: CSARQGTSYEQFF. CDR3 DNA sequence: TGCAGTGCTAGACAAGGGACTAGCTATGAGCAGTTCTTC.

V and J are TRBV25-1 and TRBJ1-4; weak D call: TRBD1 (6 bases). Germline CDR1 and CDR2: MGHDK and SYGVNS. The CDR3 is 16 amino acids. V shed 3 bases and J shed 8 bases, with 19 bases lying between them. This chain's CDR3 is CASSDLQYRAGEKLFF. CDR3 in DNA: TGTGCCAGCAGTGACCTACAATACAGGGCTGGCGAAAAACTGTTTTTT.

This clonotype has a count of ten or more. The chain's CDR3 is CASTPIVDSGEQFF. DNA for the CDR3: TGTGCCAGCACCCCCATCGTTGATTCGGGTGAGCAGTTCTTC. The chain links TRBV11-2 to TRBJ2-1; no clear D. V gave up 7 bases and J gave up 9 bases, with 19 bases separating them. This CDR3 region has 14 residues. Germline V gene lookup returns CDR1 SGHAT and CDR2 FQNNGV.

Turning to this clonotype: A much larger clone is a single base away; this may be a read error. The rearrangement links TRBV20-1 to TRBJ2-1, with 8 bases lining up with TRBD2. V lost 0 bases to trimming and J lost 8 bases; unmatched junction nucleotides: 9. CDR1 is DFQATT and CDR2 is SNEGSKA in the germline V gene (reference sequence). This CDR3 region has 15 residues. The CDR3 DNA follows: TGCAGTGCTAGAGATCCCGGGGGGGCCATCGATGAGCAGTTCTTC. It is translated as CSARDPGGAIDEQFF.

This clonotype was counted at least ten times. This chain uses TRBV14 with TRBJ1-6; 7 bases fit TRBD1. The germline gives CDR1 SGHDN, CDR2 FVKESK. J lost 9 bases, V lost 3 bases, and 5 bases had no gene match. The CDR3 contains 14 residues. This chain's CDR3 is CASSQQTGPSPLHF. CDR3 sequence (DNA): TGTGCCAGCAGCCAGCAGACAGGGCCTTCACCCCTCCACTTT.

This clonotype came up a few times. The V call is TRBV7-6, the J call TRBJ1-4; D is unresolved. V lost 1 base, J lost 8 bases, and 14 bases lay in between. In germline, CDR1 is SGHVS, CDR2 FNYEAQ. The CDR3 has 15 amino acids. The CDR3 protein is CASSLGALRREKLFF. The CDR3 DNA reads TGTGCCAGCAGCTTAGGGGCACTCCGGCGGGAAAAACTGTTTTTT.

The V gene is TRBV9, the J gene TRBJ2-6; tentative D call: TRBD1 (5 bases). There are 16 residues in the CDR3. V gave up 0 bases and J gave up 8 bases, with 15 bases separating them. The germline gives CDR1 SGDLS, CDR2 YYNGEE. CDR3 residues: CASSVGWGSGPNVLTF. The CDR3 coding sequence is TGTGCCAGCAGCGTAGGATGGGGCTCAGGGCCCAACGTCCTGACTTTC.

At least ten counts were recorded for this clonotype. Written as DNA, the CDR3 is TGCAGTGCGGAAACAGGGTCCAATGAGCAGTTCTTC. Protein product: CSAETGSNEQFF. The chain recombines TRBV20-1 with TRBJ2-1; possible D gene TRBD1, 6 bases. Trimming removed 6 bases at V and 6 bases at J, with 12 bases between. Germline V gene data show CDR1 as DFQATT and CDR2 as SNEGSKA (reference sequence). The CDR3 is 12 amino acids.

A note on this clonotype: The junction does not match germline at one end; this may be a read error. The rearrangement uses TRBV2 and TRBJ2-1; TRBD2 matches at 8 bases. This CDR3 comprises 14 residues. CDR1 is SNHLY, CDR2 FYNNEI, per germline. The CDR3 region has the DNA TGTGCCAGCAGTGAAGGGACTGGCGGGGGGAAGGCGTACTTC. This gives the protein CASSEGTGGGKAYF.

This clonotype was picked up many times. V and J are TRBV7-2 and TRBJ2-6; 7 positions agree with TRBD1. CDR1 and CDR2 from the germline V gene are SGHTA and FQGNSA. Germline trimming cut 7 bases from V and 2 bases from J; bases unmatched to any gene: 5. The CDR3 covers 15 residues. The CDR3 loop reads CASTTDRAGANVLTF. In DNA, the CDR3 is TGTGCCAGCACCACCGACAGGGCTGGGGCCAACGTCCTGACTTTC.

The CDR3 sequence is CASSPLGGPNVLTF. In DNA form, the CDR3 reads TGTGCCAGTAGTCCCCTTGGGGGCCCGAACGTCCTGACTTTC. V is TRBV19 and J is TRBJ2-6; D might be TRBD1 (6 bases). There are 14 residues in the CDR3. V shed 5 bases and J shed 10 bases, with 15 bases lying between them. Germline V CDR1 and CDR2: LNHDA, SQIVND (reference sequence).

This clonotype occurred many times. One junction end disagrees with the germline gene, perhaps due to a read error. The chain carries TRBV5-1 and TRBJ1-2, with 9 bases fitting TRBD1. Germline CDR1 SGHRS, CDR2 YFSETQ. The CDR3 spans 13 residues. The CDR3 region has the DNA TGTGCCAGCAGCTTGGGACAGGGCAATGGCTACACCTTC. Encoded protein: CASSLGQGNGYTF. The full variable domain, in which reference TRBV5-1 and TRBJ1-2 provide the parts outside the CDR3, is KAGVTQTPRYLIKTRGQQVTLSCSPISGHRSVSWYQQTPGQGLQFLFEYFSETQRNKGNFPGRFSGRQFSNSRSEMNVSTLELGDSALYLCASSLGQGNGYTFGSGTRLTVV.

V is TRBV5-6 and J is TRBJ2-2; D gene ambiguous. Germline V CDR1 and CDR2: SGHDT, YYEEEE. CDR3 length equals 12 residues. Trimming removed 6 bases from V and 5 bases from J, with 8 bases in between. The CDR3 reads CASTSKTGELFF. The CDR3 nucleotides read TGTGCCAGCACCTCTAAGACCGGGGAGCTGTTTTTT.

The rearrangement joins TRBV4-1 to TRBJ2-1; TRBD2 agrees at 7 bases. Trimming cost V 0 bases and J 2 bases; bases outside gene matches: 10. Germline lookup yields CDR1 MGHRA and CDR2 YSYEKL. CDR3 length: 18 amino acids. In DNA form, the CDR3 reads TGCGCCAGCAGCCAAGAGTGGTCGGGGAGGGTCACCTACAATGAGCAGTTCTTC. Its protein product is CASSQEWSGRVTYNEQFF.

Regarding this clonotype: The conserved phenylalanine or tryptophan normally closing the CDR3 is absent here, so this likely arose from a read error. This chain links TRBV7-2 with TRBJ2-1, with unresolved D. The CDR3 has 14 residues. V shed 5 bases and J shed 6 bases, with 14 bases lying between them. Germline V gene data show CDR1 as SGHTA and CDR2 as FQGNSA. CDR3 residues: CASSLLNLGNEQFL. The CDR3 DNA reads as TGTGCCAGCAGCCTCTTAAATTTGGGCAATGAGCAGTTCCTC.

This clonotype was counted between two and nine times. V usage is TRBV24-1 and J usage is TRBJ1-2; TRBD1 matches at 7 bases. CDR1 and CDR2 (germline): KGHDR, SFDVKD. V shed 3 bases, J shed 4 bases, and the junction held 4 bases outside the gene matches. This CDR3 comprises 14 residues. CDR3 in amino acids: CATSDTRTGYGYTF. Written as DNA, the CDR3 is TGTGCCACCAGTGATACAAGGACAGGCTATGGCTACACCTTC.

This clonotype was picked up many times. This chain joins TRBV2 and TRBJ2-4, with 8 bases that match TRBD2. The J segment lost 3 bases and the V segment lost 5 bases, leaving 3 bases of the junction unmatched. Germline lookup yields CDR1 SNHLY and CDR2 FYNNEI. This CDR3 contains 14 residues. CDR3 DNA sequence: TGTGCCAGCAGTCCCGGGAGGGGCAAAAACATTCAGTACTTC. It translates to CASSPGRGKNIQYF.

This chain connects TRBV29-1 to TRBJ1-5; no reliable D call. CDR1 is SQVTM and CDR2 is ANQGSEA in the germline V gene. This CDR3 region has 14 residues. Trimming stripped 5 bases from V and 1 base from J, with 12 bases between. CDR3 in DNA: TGCAGCGTTTCAGAGTCGGCAAGCAATCAGCCCCAGCATTTT. Amino acid sequence: CSVSESASNQPQHF.

V gene TRBV7-9 combines with J gene TRBJ2-7, with TRBD2 matching 7 bases. V was clipped by 5 bases and J by 6 bases; unmatched bases: 7. Germline V CDR1 and CDR2: SEHNR, FQNEAQ (reference sequence). The CDR3 contains 13 residues. As DNA, the CDR3 is TGTGCCAGCAGCCTGACTAGCTTGAGCGAGCAGTACTTC. It codes for CASSLTSLSEQYF.

The chain employs TRBV20-1 and TRBJ2-7; the match to TRBD2 covers 10 bases. The V and J ends lost 5 bases and 1 base, in that order; junction bases with no gene match: 5. Germline CDR1 reads DFQATT; CDR2 reads SNEGSKA (reference sequence). The CDR3 contains 14 residues. The CDR3 DNA follows: TGCAGTGCTCTAGGACTAGCGGATTCCTACGAGCAGTACTTC. Its translation: CSALGLADSYEQYF.

This clonotype turned up a few times. V usage is TRBV6-6 and J usage is TRBJ2-2; TRBD1 agrees at 9 bases. J was trimmed by 5 bases and V by 6 bases; bases with no gene match: 7. Per the germline V gene, CDR1 is MNHNY and CDR2 is SVGAGI (reference sequence). The CDR3 length is 15 residues. The CDR3 DNA reads TGTGCCAGCAGCCAAACAGGGGGCTCAACCGGGGAGCTGTTTTTT. Its translation is CASSQTGGSTGELFF.

The chain is built from TRBV27 and TRBJ2-1; 9 nucleotides agree with TRBD2. V lost 2 bases to trimming and J lost 2 bases; unmatched junction nucleotides: 13. The CDR3 loop spans 19 amino acids. Germline assignment: CDR1 MNHEY and CDR2 SMNVEV (reference sequence). The CDR3 here is CASSLEVGLAGRAYNEQFF. CDR3 DNA: TGTGCCAGCAGTTTAGAAGTGGGGCTAGCGGGGAGAGCCTACAATGAGCAGTTCTTC.

The V gene is TRBV20-1, the J gene TRBJ1-2, with a weak D call TRBD1 (6 bases). The germline V gene has CDR1 DFQATT and CDR2 SNEGSKA (reference sequence). The V and J ends lost 7 bases and 6 bases respectively, with 21 bases between them. The CDR3 covers 14 residues. Written as DNA, the CDR3 is TGCAGTGTGCCGGGACACTCCCGGCGGGATGGCTACACCTTC. As protein: CSVPGHSRRDGYTF.

This clonotype was seen a few times. This chain connects TRBV25-1 to TRBJ2-5, with a tentative D call TRBD1 (6 bases). V dropped 0 bases and J dropped 0 bases, with 11 bases sitting between them. Germline V gives CDR1 MGHDK, CDR2 SYGVNS. This CDR3 contains 16 residues. DNA of the CDR3: TGTGCCAGCAGTGAATACAGAACAGGGTACCAAGAGACCCAGTACTTC. Encoded protein: CASSEYRTGYQETQYF.

This clonotype was counted only a few times. The chain joins TRBV3-1 to TRBJ2-7; D unresolved. V lost 1 base to trimming and J lost 6 bases, with 7 bases between them. There are 12 residues in the CDR3. CDR1 is LGHDT, CDR2 YNNKEL, per germline (reference sequence). The CDR3: CASSQANGEQYF. Written as DNA, the CDR3 is TGTGCCAGCAGCCAAGCGAACGGCGAGCAGTACTTC.

The chain recombines TRBV27 with TRBJ2-2; tentatively, D is TRBD1 (7 bases). The CDR3 covers 15 residues. Between the trimmed V and J ends, which lost 3 bases and 5 bases, there was a span of 13 bases. Per the germline V gene, CDR1 is MNHEY and CDR2 is SMNVEV (reference sequence). CDR3 region: CASSFYRGGTGELFF. For the CDR3, the DNA is TGTGCCAGCAGTTTCTACAGGGGAGGTACCGGGGAGCTGTTTTTT.

Comment on this clonotype: A much larger clone lies a single base off, so this may be a read error. The CDR3: CASSRRLAGGSSYNEQFF. CDR3 coding DNA: TGCGCCAGCAGCAGAAGGCTAGCGGGAGGGAGCTCCTACAATGAGCAGTTCTTC. The chain is built from TRBV5-1 and TRBJ2-1; 12 bases line up with TRBD2. The CDR3 covers 18 residues. V shed 4 bases, J shed 0 bases, and the junction held 8 bases outside the gene matches. The germline CDR1 and CDR2 sequences are SGHRS and YFSETQ.

To note about this clonotype: This may be a read error, as it is one base from a much larger clone. In DNA, the CDR3 is TGCAGCGTCCGGGACAGGGACAACGAGCAGTACTTC. It translates to CSVRDRDNEQYF. This chain links TRBV29-1 with TRBJ2-7; 9 nucleotides line up with TRBD1. Germline V gene data show CDR1 as SQVTM and CDR2 as ANQGSEA. V trimming: 6 bases; J trimming: 5 bases; junction bases outside the gene matches: 5. The CDR3 spans 12 residues.

The genes are TRBV24-1 and TRBJ2-2; perhaps TRBD2 as D (5 bases). Looked up from germline, CDR1 is KGHDR and CDR2 is SFDVKD. The V end was cut by 4 bases, the J end by 0 bases, with 11 bases between. The CDR3 runs to 16 residues. The CDR3 DNA sequence: TGTGCCACCAGTGACCTGGACTCGACGAACACCGGGGAGCTGTTTTTT. Translation gives CATSDLDSTNTGELFF.

The CDR3 loop is CAAGGQRRDSEQYF. CDR3 nucleotides: TGTGCCGCAGGGGGTCAGAGGCGGGACTCCGAGCAGTACTTC. The chain combines TRBV10-3 with TRBJ2-7; the D gene is possibly TRBD1 (7 bases). CDR3 size: 14 residues. Trimming removed 11 bases at V and 6 bases at J, with 23 bases between. Germline CDR1 and CDR2: ENHRY and SYGVKD.